This record covers a single T cell receptor beta chain. Its matching antigen is unknown. Other DNA sequences within the sample encode an identical CDR3. Donors were Caucasian adults residing in Nashville, Tennessee, USA. Libraries were prepared by immunoSEQ multiplex PCR; TCRdb keeps only in-frame clonotypes and omits some of them. Of millions of clones in the sample, 85% to 95% were seen once. V lost 0 bases and J 0 bases, leaving 5 bases between the germline ends. The V gene's germline CDR1 is GTSNPN and CDR2 SVGIG (reference sequence). The CDR3 has 13 residues. The sample originates from a study of shared clonotypes between healthy human individuals. Study at large: Per donor, three plates held CD4 naive cells, three held CD4 memory, two held CD8 naive and one held CD8 memory.

Findings and caveats of the study: Non-shared clonotypes displayed generation probabilities falling below those of clonotypes present in all four donors.

The chain recombines TRBV30 with TRBJ1-1; D remains ambiguous. This TCR came from a young man in good health. Material: naive CD4+ T cells sorted from blood. The subset denotes: CD45RA+ positively selected. The CDR3 nucleotides are TGTGCCTGGAGTGTCGGGATGAACACTGAAGCTTTCTTT. Its protein product is CAWSVGMNTEAFF. The full variable domain, with the rest looked up from reference TRBV30 and TRBJ1-1, is SQTIHQWPATLVQPVGSPLSLECTVEGTSNPNLYWYRQAAGRGLQLLFYSVGIGQISSEVPQNLSASRPQDRQFILSSKKLLLSDSGFYLCAWSVGMNTEAFFGQGTRLTVV.